This T cell receptor (beta chain) was retrieved from a study of immune evolution from preneoplasia to lung adenocarcinoma. Whole-study results and caveats: Later-stage lesions seemingly showed higher T cell density and diversity than normal lung.

CDR1 is MNHEY and CDR2 is SMNVEV in the germline V gene (reference sequence). The CDR3 has 16 amino acids. With V trimmed by 5 bases and J by 5 bases, 11 bases remained unmatched. Sequencing was performed with immunoSEQ multiplex PCR; in TCRdb, only in-frame clones are kept and a portion is missing. Of about 4,600 clones listed, approximately 85% are singletons. Each case's diagnosis was confirmed by two pathologists on H&E. Comments on this clone: Its specificity is not known.

Sequencing was carried out using FFPE invasive lung adenocarcinoma tissue. The TCR was taken from a person aged 45 to 59 with lung adenocarcinoma. The chain joins TRBV27 to TRBJ2-5; 10 nucleotides match TRBD2. The DNA for the CDR3 is TGTGCCAGCAGTCCCCGTGGGCTAGCGGGAGACGAGACCCAGTACTTC. This codes for CASSPRGLAGDETQYF.